Shown below are 25 T cell receptor beta chains from a single sample sequenced in a study of T cell changes during pregnancy in multiple sclerosis. Method: immunoSEQ multiplex PCR; TCRdb's copy keeps in-frame clones and lacks some. The table includes some 70,000 clones, around 92% detected once. The sample in question was peripheral blood, obtained in the second trimester of pregnancy. The receptors were gathered from a female donor in good health, enrolled as a control in a pregnancy study.

V usage is TRBV6-1 and J usage is TRBJ2-7; D may be TRBD2 (5 bases). CDR1 MNHNS and CDR2 SASEGT come from the germline V gene. The germline V and J ends were trimmed by 10 bases and 2 bases, with 18 bases remaining between them. This CDR3 spans 14 amino acids. The CDR3 DNA reads TGTGCCATCACTACCGGCGGGCCTCCCTACGAGCAGTACTTC. Translation gives CAITTGGPPYEQYF.

The chain joins TRBV27 to TRBJ2-1; 9 bases fit TRBD2. The germline CDR1 and CDR2 sequences are MNHEY and SMNVEV (reference sequence). Trimming cost V 7 bases and J 8 bases; bases outside gene matches: 9. This CDR3 is 14 amino acids long. CDR3 region: CASNRREGGYEQFF. DNA for the CDR3: TGTGCCAGCAACAGGCGGGAGGGCGGTTATGAGCAGTTCTTC.

The chain combines TRBV28 with TRBJ2-3; 9 bases are shared with TRBD1. This CDR3 has 14 amino acids. The V gene end was trimmed by 6 bases and the J gene end by 6 bases; junction bases not matched to a gene: 7. In germline, CDR1 is MDHEN, CDR2 SYDVKM. The CDR3 nucleotides are TGTGCCAGCAGGGGGACAGGGTTTAGGGATACGCAGTATTTT. Amino acids: CASRGTGFRDTQYF.

This chain uses TRBV11-2 with TRBJ1-1, with D unresolved. The CDR3 spans 16 residues. Germline V gives CDR1 SGHAT, CDR2 FQNNGV. Trimming took 5 bases from V and 2 from J, leaving 18 bases between them. The CDR3 loop is CASSRTARASNTEAFF. The CDR3 DNA sequence: TGTGCCAGCAGCCGGACTGCACGGGCCAGTAACACTGAAGCTTTCTTT.

This clone was detected a few times. V usage is TRBV6-1 and J usage is TRBJ2-7, with a possible D match to TRBD1 (6 bases). V was shortened by 1 base and J by 1 base, with 14 bases between the two germline ends. The CDR3 has 16 residues. Germline values: CDR1 MNHNS, CDR2 SASEGT. CDR3 coding DNA: TGTGCCAGCAGTGAAGAGGAAGGGACACCTTCCTACGAGCAGTACTTC. Residues: CASSEEEGTPSYEQYF.

The V call is TRBV7-9, the J call TRBJ2-7; TRBD2 matches 7 bases. The CDR3 spans 14 residues. The germline CDR1 and CDR2 sequences are SEHNR and FQNEAQ (reference sequence). The ends lost 5 bases at V and 2 bases at J; junction bases unmatched: 6. CDR3 residues: CASSPGGSTYEQYF. The CDR3 coding sequence is TGTGCCAGCAGCCCCGGGGGGTCAACCTACGAGCAGTACTTC. The full variable domain, with the rest looked up from reference TRBV7-9 and TRBJ2-7, is DTGVSQNPRHKITKRGQNVTFRCDPISEHNRLYWYRQTLGQGPEFLTYFQNEAQLEKSRLLSDRFSAERPKGSFSTLEIQRTEQGDSAMYLCASSPGGSTYEQYFGPGTRLTVT.

The chain combines TRBV7-9 with TRBJ1-5; maybe TRBD1 (6 bases). Germline V lookup: CDR1 SEHNR, CDR2 FQNEAQ (reference sequence). The CDR3 is 14 amino acids. With 6 bases removed from V and 3 bases from J, the gap between germline ends came to 12 bases. The CDR3 region has the DNA TGTGCCAGCAGTTCCCGGGACACCAATCAGCCCCAGCATTTT. It specifies CASSSRDTNQPQHF.

This chain links TRBV5-4 with TRBJ2-5, with D perhaps TRBD1 (6 bases). The last part of the DNA fits TRBJ2-7 better; the J call may be wrong. The V gene's germline CDR1 is SGHNT and CDR2 YYREEE (reference sequence). This CDR3 has 11 amino acids. The CDR3 sequence is CASSTGYEQYF. The DNA of the CDR3 is TGTGCCAGCAGCACAGGGTACGAGCAGTACTTC.

The chain has TRBV9 and TRBJ2-3; tentative D call: TRBD2 (5 bases). The germline V gene encodes CDR1 SGDLS and CDR2 YYNGEE. The CDR3 totals 14 residues. V was cut by 0 bases and J by 6 bases, with 11 bases left in between. CDR3 DNA: TGTGCCAGCAGCGTAGGAGGGTCGCTGGATACGCAGTATTTT. It yields the protein CASSVGGSLDTQYF.

The rearrangement links TRBV9 to TRBJ2-7; D remains ambiguous. Trimming stripped 3 bases from V and 5 bases from J, with 21 bases between. Germline loops: CDR1 SGDLS, CDR2 YYNGEE. The CDR3 has 16 residues. The CDR3 loop is CASSAPGGDWANEQYF. The CDR3 nucleotides are TGTGCCAGCAGCGCCCCCGGTGGCGATTGGGCTAACGAGCAGTACTTC.

V gene TRBV7-9 combines with J gene TRBJ2-7; TRBD2 agrees at 11 bases. The CDR3 length is 14 residues. CDR1 SEHNR and CDR2 FQNEAQ come from the germline V gene (reference sequence). The J segment lost 1 base and the V segment lost 5 bases, leaving 1 base of the junction unmatched. This chain's CDR3 is CASSPSGGSYEQYF. The DNA of the CDR3 is TGTGCCAGCAGCCCTAGCGGGGGGTCCTACGAGCAGTACTTC.

This chain connects TRBV28 to TRBJ2-7, with 9 bases lining up with TRBD2. The CDR3 totals 16 residues. Looked up from germline, CDR1 is MDHEN and CDR2 is SYDVKM. After removal of 5 bases from V and 2 bases from J, the junction contained 10 bases not matched to a gene. CDR3 loop: CASSTARRGGPYEQYF. The CDR3 DNA reads as TGTGCCAGCAGTACCGCTCGGCGGGGGGGCCCCTACGAGCAGTACTTC.

The V call is TRBV6-5, the J call TRBJ2-5; 9 positions match TRBD1. CDR1 and CDR2 from the germline V gene are MNHEY and SVGAGI. This CDR3 comprises 15 residues. V shed 6 bases, J shed 2 bases, and the junction held 7 bases outside the gene matches. The CDR3 nucleotides read TGTGCCAGCAGGCACGGTGACAGGGGGCAAGAGACCCAGTACTTC. It codes for CASRHGDRGQETQYF.

V gene TRBV27 combines with J gene TRBJ2-5; a possible D gene is TRBD1 (5 bases). The V end was cut by 4 bases, the J end by 7 bases, with 16 bases between. The CDR3 runs 14 residues. Germline CDR1 reads MNHEY; CDR2 reads SMNVEV (reference sequence). The CDR3 here is CASSSHRTQGTQYF. CDR3 bases: TGTGCCAGCAGTTCCCACAGGACCCAGGGGACCCAGTACTTC.

The rearrangement links TRBV7-3 to TRBJ2-1, with 8 bases that match TRBD1. Losses at the gene ends were 0 bases for V and 9 bases for J; bases not matched to a gene: 4. Germline V gene sequence: CDR1 SGHTA, CDR2 FQGTGA. The CDR3 spans 14 residues. The CDR3 DNA reads as TGTGCCAGCAGCTTAACGTCAGGGGGCACTGAGCAGTTCTTC. Translating gives CASSLTSGGTEQFF.

V gene TRBV7-9 combines with J gene TRBJ1-2; tentative D call: TRBD1 (5 bases). Germline CDR1 and CDR2: SEHNR and FQNEAQ (reference sequence). Deletions cut 1 base from V and 3 bases from J, with 6 bases between. The CDR3 contains 13 residues. This chain's CDR3 is CASSLGGDYGYTF. As DNA, the CDR3 is TGTGCCAGCAGCTTAGGGGGGGACTATGGCTACACCTTC. The full variable domain, completed using reference TRBV7-9 and TRBJ1-2, is DTGVSQNPRHKITKRGQNVTFRCDPISEHNRLYWYRQTLGQGPEFLTYFQNEAQLEKSRLLSDRFSAERPKGSFSTLEIQRTEQGDSAMYLCASSLGGDYGYTFGSGTRLTVV.

The rearrangement uses TRBV25-1 and TRBJ2-3; the D gene is possibly TRBD2 (6 bases). Trimming removed 5 bases at V and 7 bases at J, with 22 bases between. Looked up from germline, CDR1 is MGHDK and CDR2 is SYGVNS. This CDR3 is built from 16 residues. The CDR3 here is CASSPTGLHFNNTQYF. CDR3 DNA sequence: TGTGCCAGCAGTCCAACGGGACTGCACTTTAATAATACGCAGTATTTT.

This chain joins TRBV6-5 and TRBJ2-1; maybe TRBD1 (5 bases). Per germline, CDR1 MNHEY and CDR2 SVGAGI. With 0 bases removed from V and 14 bases from J, the gap between germline ends came to 14 bases. This CDR3 is built from 13 residues. CDR3 in amino acids: CASSYSTGPHKFF. The CDR3 DNA reads as TGTGCCAGCAGTTACTCTACAGGCCCCCATAAGTTCTTC.

This clone came up once. The J gene is TRBJ1-2, the V gene TRBV5-4; unclear D gene. The V and J ends lost 3 bases and 4 bases respectively, with 16 bases between them. The germline gives CDR1 SGHNT, CDR2 YYREEE (reference sequence). The CDR3 sequence is 15 residues long. CDR3 region: CASSSSLEGSYGYTF. Written as DNA, the CDR3 is TGTGCCAGCAGCTCCTCACTGGAGGGTAGCTATGGCTACACCTTC.

The chain has TRBV2 and TRBJ2-5; TRBD2 matches at 10 bases. V lost 8 bases and J lost 5; bases outside the gene matches: 5. Germline V gene sequence: CDR1 SNHLY, CDR2 FYNNEI. CDR3 size: 13 residues. Here the CDR3 reads CASAQREGETQYF. CDR3 nucleotides: TGTGCCAGCGCCCAGCGGGAGGGGGAGACCCAGTACTTC.

This sequence joins TRBV5-1 and TRBJ2-7, with 11 positions matching TRBD2. Germline lookup yields CDR1 SGHRS and CDR2 YFSETQ. V was clipped by 3 bases and J by 8 bases; unmatched bases: 13. This CDR3 comprises 16 residues. The CDR3 reads CASSWEQLAGDQKQYF. In nucleotides, the CDR3 is TGCGCCAGCAGCTGGGAACAACTAGCGGGGGACCAAAAGCAGTACTTC.

The chain has TRBV5-1 and TRBJ2-1; D is possibly TRBD2 (6 bases). The V end was cut by 2 bases, the J end by 4 bases, with 13 bases between. The CDR3 consists of 15 residues. Germline V gives CDR1 SGHRS, CDR2 YFSETQ. For the CDR3, the DNA is TGCGCCAGCAGCTTATCCCCTAGCGTTTACAATGAGCAGTTCTTC. Translated: CASSLSPSVYNEQFF. Using reference TRBV5-1 and TRBJ2-1 for the parts outside the CDR3, the full variable domain is KAGVTQTPRYLIKTRGQQVTLSCSPISGHRSVSWYQQTPGQGLQFLFEYFSETQRNKGNFPGRFSGRQFSNSRSEMNVSTLELGDSALYLCASSLSPSVYNEQFFGPGTRLTVL.

CDR3: CASTYPAAGANVLTF. The CDR3 DNA is TGTGCCAGCACCTACCCCGCAGCGGGGGCCAACGTCCTGACTTTC. V and J are TRBV7-9 and TRBJ2-6, with D unclear. CDR3 length: 15 residues. V was clipped by 7 bases and J by 4 bases, with 14 bases between them. Germline values: CDR1 SEHNR, CDR2 FQNEAQ (reference sequence).

The chain uses TRBV6-5 and TRBJ2-7, with D hard to call. V shed 4 bases and J shed 2 bases, with 9 bases lying between them. Germline V gives CDR1 MNHEY, CDR2 SVGAGI. This CDR3 contains 13 residues. CDR3 residues: CASSLGRTYEQYF. CDR3 nucleotide sequence: TGTGCCAGCAGTTTGGGCAGGACCTACGAGCAGTACTTC.

V is TRBV7-6 and J is TRBJ2-1; 10 nucleotides line up with TRBD2. Germline assignment: CDR1 SGHVS and CDR2 FNYEAQ. CDR3 length: 19 amino acids. The junction had 18 bases not matched to a gene; V was cut back by 5 bases and J by 5 bases. The CDR3 DNA sequence: TGTGCCAGCAGCCATGGCAGCGGGAGGGCCTTCCCTAGGGACAATGAGCAGTTCTTC. Translating it yields CASSHGSGRAFPRDNEQFF.